The 30 T cell receptor beta chains listed next were all sequenced from one sample in a study of Ad26.COV2.S vaccination and SARS-CoV-2 variants. Libraries were prepared by immunoSEQ multiplex PCR; TCRdb keeps only in-frame clonotypes and omits some of them. The sample shows 300,000 to 450,000 clones, just over 90% of them seen only once. The sequencing used peripheral blood, collected after recovery from COVID-19. All receptors come from a human donor who had recovered from COVID-19.

The chain joins TRBV5-6 to TRBJ1-4; 10 nucleotides align to TRBD1. Germline-derived CDR1 and CDR2 are SGHDT and YYEEEE. Losses at the gene ends were 0 bases for V and 5 bases for J; bases not matched to a gene: 4. CDR3 length equals 16 residues. The CDR3 loop reads CASSLGLGQGNEKLFF. The CDR3 DNA reads as TGTGCCAGCAGCTTGGGATTGGGACAGGGGAATGAAAAACTGTTTTTT. Full variable domain (remainder filled in from reference TRBV5-6 and TRBJ1-4): DAGVTQSPTHLIKTRGQQVTLRCSPKSGHDTVSWYQQALGQGPQFIFQYYEEEERQRGNFPDRFSGHQFPNYSSELNVNALLLGDSALYLCASSLGLGQGNEKLFFGSGTQLSVL.

This sequence joins TRBV15 and TRBJ1-2, with TRBD1 as a possible D gene (6 bases). CDR1 is LNHNV and CDR2 is YYDKDF in the germline V gene (reference sequence). V was shortened by 0 bases and J by 5 bases, with 22 bases between the two germline ends. The CDR3 is 18 residues long. The CDR3 sequence is CATSRDDLTGGALYGYTF. CDR3 DNA: TGTGCCACCAGCAGAGATGATCTGACCGGGGGCGCCCTTTATGGCTACACCTTC.

This sequence joins TRBV7-2 and TRBJ2-3; 8 bases are a match to TRBD1. The CDR3 spans 16 residues. The V gene's germline CDR1 is SGHTA and CDR2 FQGNSA. V trimming: 5 bases; J trimming: 8 bases; junction bases outside the gene matches: 15. In DNA, the CDR3 is TGTGCCAGCAGCAGGGAGGCAGGGGGCTTGAGGGTTACGCAGTATTTT. Protein product: CASSREAGGLRVTQYF.

The CDR3 DNA sequence: TGTGCCAGCAGCTCACTCGACGACAGGGTAGGAAAAGAGACCCAGTACTTC. This encodes CASSSLDDRVGKETQYF. The chain has TRBV7-9 and TRBJ2-5; TRBD1 agrees at 7 bases. The ends lost 4 bases at V and 3 bases at J; junction bases unmatched: 14. This CDR3 spans 17 amino acids. Germline V gene lookup returns CDR1 SEHNR and CDR2 FQNEAQ (reference sequence).

The V call is TRBV5-1, the J call TRBJ1-5, with no clear D. CDR3 length: 14 amino acids. Looked up from germline, CDR1 is SGHRS and CDR2 is YFSETQ. The V gene lost 4 bases and the J gene lost 4 bases, with 12 bases spanning the gap. CDR3 bases: TGCGCCAGCAGCCCGGAGGGAGGGAATCAGCCCCAGCATTTT. Translating gives CASSPEGGNQPQHF. The variable domain in full, with the rest retrieved from reference TRBV5-1 and TRBJ1-5, is KAGVTQTPRYLIKTRGQQVTLSCSPISGHRSVSWYQQTPGQGLQFLFEYFSETQRNKGNFPGRFSGRQFSNSRSEMNVSTLELGDSALYLCASSPEGGNQPQHFGDGTRLSIL.

The chain links TRBV5-1 to TRBJ2-5; the match to TRBD1 covers 9 bases. The germline gives CDR1 SGHRS, CDR2 YFSETQ. Losses at the gene ends were 7 bases for V and 2 bases for J; bases not matched to a gene: 0. The CDR3 has 12 amino acids. The CDR3 region has the DNA TGCGCCAGCGGGACAGGGCAAGAGACCCAGTACTTC. Protein: CASGTGQETQYF.

The J gene is TRBJ1-5, the V gene TRBV5-1; no clear D gene. V lost 1 base and J lost 2, with 10 bases in between. Germline CDR1 and CDR2: SGHRS and YFSETQ. The CDR3 loop spans 15 amino acids. As DNA, the CDR3 is TGCGCCAGCAGCTTGTATCCCGGGGGCAATCAGCCCCAGCATTTT. Amino acid sequence: CASSLYPGGNQPQHF.

This clone was recorded once. The chain has TRBV27 and TRBJ2-1, with 13 bases fitting TRBD2. This CDR3 is 16 amino acids long. Germline V gene sequence: CDR1 MNHEY, CDR2 SMNVEV (reference sequence). Losses at the gene ends were 3 bases for V and 4 bases for J; bases not matched to a gene: 3. DNA of the CDR3: TGTGCCAGCAGTTTCAGACTAGCGGGGGGATACAATGAGCAGTTCTTC. Amino acid sequence: CASSFRLAGGYNEQFF.

The V and J genes are TRBV7-2 and TRBJ2-1; D gene unclear. The V end lost 5 bases, the J end lost 12 bases, and 8 bases lay between the germline ends. The CDR3 spans 10 residues. Germline V gene data show CDR1 as SGHTA and CDR2 as FQGNSA. The CDR3 DNA is TGTGCCAGCAGCCCCTTTGGGCAGTTCTTC. Amino acid sequence: CASSPFGQFF.

This chain joins TRBV10-1 and TRBJ2-1; TRBD2 matches at 12 bases. Germline values: CDR1 WNHNN, CDR2 SYGVQD (reference sequence). The CDR3 sequence is 15 residues long. Trimming took 5 bases from V and 5 from J; bases not matched to a gene: 4. In nucleotides, the CDR3 is TGCGCCAGCAGTCAGACTAGCGGGGGCAACAATGAGCAGTTCTTC. It is translated as CASSQTSGGNNEQFF.

This rearrangement joins TRBV5-6 to TRBJ2-5; D is perhaps TRBD1 (5 bases). Germline assignment: CDR1 SGHDT and CDR2 YYEEEE. The CDR3 spans 14 residues. Trimming left V 0 bases short and J 2 bases short, with 8 bases between. CDR3: CASSLGPGQETQYF. The CDR3 DNA is TGTGCCAGCAGCTTGGGCCCAGGGCAAGAGACCCAGTACTTC. Together with reference TRBV5-6 and TRBJ2-5, the CDR3 gives the full variable domain: DAGVTQSPTHLIKTRGQQVTLRCSPKSGHDTVSWYQQALGQGPQFIFQYYEEEERQRGNFPDRFSGHQFPNYSSELNVNALLLGDSALYLCASSLGPGQETQYFGPGTRLLVL.

In DNA, the CDR3 is TGTGCCAGCTATAAATTAGGGCTTTATACGCAGTATTTT. This encodes CASYKLGLYTQYF. The genes are TRBV7-2 and TRBJ2-3; D is undetermined. Trimming left V 8 bases short and J 7 bases short, with 16 bases between. CDR3 length: 13 residues. Germline assignment: CDR1 SGHTA and CDR2 FQGNSA. Drawing the rest from reference TRBV7-2 and TRBJ2-3, the complete variable domain is GAGVSQSPSNKVTEKGKDVELRCDPISGHTALYWYRQSLGQGLEFLIYFQGNSAPDKSGLPSDRFSAERTGGSVSTLTIQRTQQEDSAVYLCASYKLGLYTQYFGPGTRLTVL.

This clone occurred once. The CDR3 DNA sequence: TGTGCCAGCAGCCCCCGGGGGGGGCAGGAGGGTGAGCAGTTCTTC. This codes for CASSPRGGQEGEQFF. The rearrangement links TRBV9 to TRBJ2-1, with 8 bases identical to TRBD2. Germline CDR1 SGDLS, CDR2 YYNGEE. Germline trimming cut 4 bases from V and 9 bases from J; bases unmatched to any gene: 12. This CDR3 spans 15 amino acids.

The chain recombines TRBV7-8 with TRBJ2-5; D unclear. The CDR3 consists of 15 residues. CDR1 and CDR2 from the germline V gene are SGHVS and FQNEAQ. V was pared by 1 base and J by 4 bases, with 13 bases between. The CDR3 spells CASSLVRTSGETQYF. The CDR3 bases are TGTGCCAGCAGCTTAGTCCGGACCTCGGGAGAGACCCAGTACTTC.

The chain employs TRBV5-8 and TRBJ2-7; D might be TRBD2 (6 bases). The CDR3 has 14 amino acids. V gave up 5 bases and J gave up 3 bases, with 15 bases separating them. Germline CDR1 SGHTS, CDR2 YDEGEE. The chain's CDR3 is CASSFGGRGYEQYF. For the CDR3, the DNA is TGTGCCAGCAGTTTCGGGGGTAGGGGCTACGAGCAGTACTTC.

CDR3 in DNA: TGTGCCAGCAGTTTGTTTGACGGTGGCTACGAGCAGTACTTC. It translates to CASSLFDGGYEQYF. The J gene is TRBJ2-7, the V gene TRBV27; D gene ambiguous. Germline CDR1 MNHEY, CDR2 SMNVEV (reference sequence). The CDR3 loop spans 14 amino acids. Trimming cost V 3 bases and J 3 bases, with 12 bases left between them.

The rearrangement joins TRBV7-2 to TRBJ2-7, with 7 bases aligning to TRBD1. The junction had 3 bases not matched to a gene; V was cut back by 2 bases and J by 2 bases. Germline values: CDR1 SGHTA, CDR2 FQGNSA. The length of the CDR3 is 14 residues. CDR3 sequence: CASSLFQGAYEQYF. The CDR3, as DNA: TGTGCCAGCAGCTTATTCCAGGGGGCCTACGAGCAGTACTTC.

This sequence joins TRBV5-1 and TRBJ1-2; perhaps TRBD1 as D (5 bases). V lost 10 bases, J lost 3 bases, and 25 bases lay in between. CDR3 length: 16 residues. The germline CDR1 and CDR2 sequences are SGHRS and YFSETQ. In DNA, the CDR3 is TGCGCCTCAGGGCCCCCCGACAAGGGAGTCGACTATGGCTACACCTTC. Translation: CASGPPDKGVDYGYTF.

The chain joins TRBV5-4 to TRBJ2-7; 12 bases fit TRBD1. CDR1 and CDR2 from the germline V gene are SGHNT and YYREEE (reference sequence). V lost 0 bases to trimming and J lost 4 bases; unmatched junction nucleotides: 5. The CDR3 has 16 residues. In nucleotides, the CDR3 is TGTGCCAGCAGCTTGGGCCCGGGACAGGGGGCTTACGAGCAGTACTTC. It yields the protein CASSLGPGQGAYEQYF.

The chain employs TRBV3-1 (or the pseudogene TRBV3-2) and TRBJ1-3; D not certain. CDR1 and CDR2 from the germline V gene are LGHDT and YNNKEL (reference sequence). The V end lost 2 bases, the J end lost 0 bases, and 11 bases lay between the germline ends. The CDR3 loop spans 16 amino acids. The CDR3 DNA reads TGTGCCAGCAGCCAAAGAGGAGGGATCTCTGGAAACACCATATATTTT. Protein product: CASSQRGGISGNTIYF.

This chain links TRBV14 with TRBJ2-1; D ambiguous. Per germline, CDR1 SGHDN and CDR2 FVKESK. The CDR3 sequence is 15 residues long. The V gene lost 2 bases and the J gene lost 2 bases, with 10 bases spanning the gap. As DNA, the CDR3 is TGTGCCAGCAGCCAAACAGACGGAACCTACAATGAGCAGTTCTTC. Translated, it gives CASSQTDGTYNEQFF.

The chain joins TRBV21-1 to TRBJ2-5; TRBD2, the table's D call, lacks a check against the DNA. TRBV21-1 is tagged as a pseudogene. The CDR3 is 16 amino acids. The CDR3 coding sequence is TGTGCCAGCAGCCCCGGGGTTAGCGGGGGCCAAGAGACCCAGTACTTC. Its protein is CASSPGVSGGQETQYF.

V usage is TRBV9 and J usage is TRBJ2-6, with D possibly matching TRBD2 (6 bases). CDR1 SGDLS and CDR2 YYNGEE come from the germline V gene. Trimming took off 3 bases at V and 0 bases at J, with 10 bases between the two ends. The CDR3 runs 16 residues. The CDR3 loop reads CASSGSGSSGANVLTF. The DNA for the CDR3 is TGTGCCAGCAGCGGTAGCGGTAGCTCTGGGGCCAACGTCCTGACTTTC.

The chain uses TRBV9 and TRBJ1-6; 8 bases map to TRBD1. CDR1 SGDLS and CDR2 YYNGEE come from the germline V gene. V lost 0 bases, J lost 6 bases, and 2 bases stayed unmatched. CDR3 length: 15 residues. CDR3 coding DNA: TGTGCCAGCAGCGTAGGGGGACAGGCTAATTCACCCCTCCACTTT. Protein product: CASSVGGQANSPLHF.

This chain joins TRBV29-1 and TRBJ1-2, with 9 bases that match TRBD1. CDR1 is SQVTM, CDR2 ANQGSEA, per germline. The V and J ends lost 7 bases and 2 bases, in that order; junction bases with no gene match: 8. CDR3 length: 14 amino acids. The DNA of the CDR3 is TGCAGCGCTACGTCAGGGACAGGGAACTATGGCTACACCTTC. Translation gives CSATSGTGNYGYTF.

The chain links TRBV25-1 to TRBJ2-2; 10 bases line up with TRBD1. The CDR3 spans 15 residues. The V segment lost 6 bases and the J segment 4 bases; nucleotides outside the gene matches: 5. The germline CDR1 and CDR2 sequences are MGHDK and SYGVNS. In DNA, the CDR3 is TGTGCCAGCAGGACTTGGACAGGGGGCACCGGGGAGCTGTTTTTT. Translating it yields CASRTWTGGTGELFF.

The chain employs TRBV9 and TRBJ2-2; D perhaps matches TRBD1 (6 bases). Germline V lookup: CDR1 SGDLS, CDR2 YYNGEE. The CDR3 covers 14 residues. The V and J ends lost 0 bases and 3 bases respectively, with 6 bases between them. The CDR3 sequence is CASSVGTDTGELFF. The CDR3 DNA follows: TGTGCCAGCAGCGTAGGGACAGACACCGGGGAGCTGTTTTTT.

The chain combines TRBV3-1 (or the pseudogene TRBV3-2) with TRBJ2-5; D is unresolved. V gave up 2 bases and J gave up 2 bases, with 3 bases separating them. The CDR3 runs 12 residues. From germline, CDR1 is LGHDT and CDR2 YNNKEL (reference sequence). CDR3 residues: CASSQFQETQYF. DNA for the CDR3: TGTGCCAGCAGCCAATTTCAAGAGACCCAGTACTTC.

The rearrangement links TRBV12-3 or TRBV12-4 to TRBJ1-5; D not certain. V lost 6 bases, J lost 1 base, and 7 bases lay in between. The CDR3 loop spans 13 amino acids. In nucleotides, the CDR3 is TGTGCCAGCAGGGAGGACAGCAATCAGCCCCAGCATTTT. Translation gives CASREDSNQPQHF.

This chain joins TRBV2 and TRBJ2-7; 7 bases align to TRBD1. The trim removed 1 base at V and 0 bases at J, leaving 6 bases unmatched. Per the germline V gene, CDR1 is SNHLY and CDR2 is FYNNEI. The CDR3 is made up of 16 amino acids. The CDR3 nucleotides read TGTGCCAGCAGTGAAGAGGGGGCCATCCTCTCCTACGAGCAGTACTTC. Its protein is CASSEEGAILSYEQYF.